Shown below are 8 T cell receptor beta chains from a single sample sequenced in a study of T cells in Graves' hyperthyroidism and ophthalmopathy. RNA transcripts gave rise to amplified TCR beta CDR3 regions. First-round RT-PCR with HTBI primers amplified the TCR CDR3 region. One entry per CDR3 protein results from TCRdb running MiXCR on the multiplex PCR reads. The sample lists 550,000 to 600,000 distinct CDR3 sequences, approximately 15% occurring once. What was sequenced was blood. The receptor source for this set is a woman under 30 with Graves' ophthalmopathy.

This clonotype was observed at least ten times. V is TRBV28 and J is TRBJ1-2, with 10 bases lining up with TRBD1. CDR1 is MDHEN and CDR2 is SYDVKM in the germline V gene. Losses at the gene ends were 5 bases for V and 4 bases for J; bases not matched to a gene: 22. This CDR3 contains 20 residues. The CDR3 nucleotides are TGTGCCAGCAGTCCGGGACAGGGGCCCCTCGGAAAAGATCCACGCTATGGCTACACCTTC. Amino acid sequence: CASSPGQGPLGKDPRYGYTF.

The chain links TRBV19 to TRBJ1-1; a possible D gene is TRBD1 (5 bases). Looked up from germline, CDR1 is LNHDA and CDR2 is SQIVND (reference sequence). This CDR3 is built from 14 residues. V was clipped by 9 bases and J by 2 bases, with 16 bases between them. The CDR3 sequence: CASPTKGRNTEAFF. The CDR3 DNA reads TGTGCCAGCCCTACCAAGGGGCGTAACACTGAAGCTTTCTTT.

The rearrangement links TRBV20-1 to TRBJ1-2; 11 nucleotides match TRBD1. Looked up from germline, CDR1 is DFQATT and CDR2 is SNEGSKA (reference sequence). CDR3 length: 15 amino acids. V shed 6 bases and J 5 bases; nucleotides not matched to a gene: 11. The CDR3 region is CSASAPDRGPYGYTF. As DNA, the CDR3 is TGCAGTGCAAGTGCCCCGGACAGGGGGCCATATGGCTACACCTTC.

This clonotype appeared many times. This chain links TRBV20-1 with TRBJ2-5; D is unresolved. Trimming pared 3 bases from V and 5 bases from J, leaving 19 bases between. CDR3 length: 15 amino acids. CDR1 DFQATT and CDR2 SNEGSKA come from the germline V gene (reference sequence). In DNA form, the CDR3 reads TGCAGTGCTAGTCGTCAGGCTAGTGTTCGGGAGACCCAGTACTTC. It translates to CSASRQASVRETQYF.

The genes are TRBV20-1 and TRBJ2-1; 13 nucleotides match TRBD2. The CDR3 covers 16 residues. V gave up 5 bases and J gave up 5 bases; unmatched junction bases: 9. Germline lookup yields CDR1 DFQATT and CDR2 SNEGSKA (reference sequence). CDR3 bases: TGCAGTGCTGAACTACTAGCGGGGGGGAGGAACAATGAGCAGTTCTTC. Translating gives CSAELLAGGRNNEQFF.

This clonotype was seen more than once but under ten times. Relative to the germline gene, one junction end is altered; a read error may explain this. This chain uses TRBV7-7 with TRBJ2-3; TRBD2 matches 7 bases. Germline V gene lookup returns CDR1 SSHAT and CDR2 FNYEAQ (reference sequence). The length of the CDR3 is 17 residues. The CDR3 sequence is CASSLGSPSGVTDTQYF. The CDR3 DNA reads as TGTGCTAGCAGCTTAGGTAGCCCGAGCGGGGTCACAGATACGCAGTATTTT.

This clonotype was found many times. The V gene is TRBV9, the J gene TRBJ2-3; TRBD1 agrees at 9 bases. The CDR3 is 17 residues long. V shed 0 bases and J 1 base; nucleotides not matched to a gene: 6. Germline V gene lookup returns CDR1 SGDLS and CDR2 YYNGEE. CDR3 sequence reads: CASSVAHRDRGTDTQYF. The CDR3 region has the DNA TGTGCCAGCAGCGTAGCCCACCGGGACAGGGGCACAGATACGCAGTATTTT.

The CDR3 sequence: CASSQGVAGVPKNIQYF. The CDR3 DNA reads as TGCGCCAGCAGCCAAGGGGTAGCGGGAGTCCCCAAAAACATTCAGTACTTC. The V gene is TRBV4-3, the J gene TRBJ2-4, with 9 bases fitting TRBD2. J lost 2 bases, V lost 1 base, and 6 bases had no gene match. The length of the CDR3 is 17 residues. Germline loops: CDR1 LGHNA, CDR2 YSLEER.